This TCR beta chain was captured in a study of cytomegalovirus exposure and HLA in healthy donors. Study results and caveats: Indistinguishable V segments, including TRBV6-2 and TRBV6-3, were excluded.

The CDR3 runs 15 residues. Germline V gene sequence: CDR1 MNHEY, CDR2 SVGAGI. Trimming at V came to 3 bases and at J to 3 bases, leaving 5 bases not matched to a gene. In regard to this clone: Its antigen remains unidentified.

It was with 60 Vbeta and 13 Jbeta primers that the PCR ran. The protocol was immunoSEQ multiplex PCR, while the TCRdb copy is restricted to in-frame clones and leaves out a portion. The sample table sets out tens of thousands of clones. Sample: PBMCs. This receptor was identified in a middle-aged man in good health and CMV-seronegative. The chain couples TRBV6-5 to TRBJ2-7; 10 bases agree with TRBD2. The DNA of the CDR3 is TGTGCCAGCAGTTATTCTAGCGGGGGCCACTACGAGCAGTACTTC. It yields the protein CASSYSSGGHYEQYF.